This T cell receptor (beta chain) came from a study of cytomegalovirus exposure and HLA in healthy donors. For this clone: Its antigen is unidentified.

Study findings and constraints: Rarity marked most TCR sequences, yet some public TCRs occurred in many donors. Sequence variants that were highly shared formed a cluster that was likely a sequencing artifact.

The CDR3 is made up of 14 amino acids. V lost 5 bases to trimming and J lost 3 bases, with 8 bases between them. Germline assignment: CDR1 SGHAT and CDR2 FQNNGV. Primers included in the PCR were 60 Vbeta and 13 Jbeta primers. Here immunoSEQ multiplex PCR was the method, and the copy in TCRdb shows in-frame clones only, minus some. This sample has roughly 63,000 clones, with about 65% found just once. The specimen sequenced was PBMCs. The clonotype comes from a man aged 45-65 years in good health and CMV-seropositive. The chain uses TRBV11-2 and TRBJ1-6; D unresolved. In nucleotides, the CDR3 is TGTGCCAGCAGCCTGAGTATCTATAATTCACCCCTCCACTTT. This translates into CASSLSIYNSPLHF.